This record looks at one T cell receptor (beta chain) sequence and its context. This entry is derived from a study of identifying expanded T cells in peripheral blood. The CDR3 contains 15 residues. V was clipped by 7 bases and J by 8 bases; unmatched bases: 14. CDR1 and CDR2 (germline): LNHDA, SQIVND (reference sequence). TCRdb's copy holds only in-frame clones and misses some; the assay was immunoSEQ multiplex PCR. The table shows 75,000 to 90,000 clones, with 85% to 90% occurring only once. This TCR was sampled from a person aged 18 to 75 in good health. Source material: blood. The chain combines TRBV19 with TRBJ2-1; 7 bases match TRBD2. Here the CDR3 reads CASKDWEAGRYEQFF. The CDR3 bases are TGTGCCAGTAAGGACTGGGAAGCGGGACGCTATGAGCAGTTCTTC.